One TCR beta chain is described in this entry. This clonotype was seen many times. The specificity of this receptor is unknown. No base quality values were provided; no much bigger clone lies one nucleotide off. For the unsorted PBMC libraries, 2 million PBMCs were stored in RNAlater at -80 degrees C until RNA extraction and were used to generate the libraries. The multiple sclerosis patients were enrolled in a US clinical protocol that evaluated disease progression with magnetic resonance imaging. Peripheral blood was subjected to Ficoll-Hypaque density gradient centrifugation to isolate PBMCs, which were then cryopreserved in liquid nitrogen. cDNA was synthesized by template-switch 5'RACE using a primer carrying a 10-nucleotide random unique molecular identifier by which each TCR transcript was tagged. Each sequencing run produced over 180 million TCR-beta sequences covering 15-18 subjects. The RNeasy kit was used to extract total RNA. TCR-beta VDJ regions were amplified with primers for the TCR constant region and the 5'RACE anchor, using the KAPA Real-time Library Amplification kit. Sample indexes and Illumina adaptors were added in a first PCR, after which library yield was increased in a second PCR. After purification with Ampure beads, the TCR product of roughly 650 bp was size-selected on a 2% E-gel SizeSelection system. Before pooling, library quality was checked on a Bioanalyzer, concentration was measured with Qubit, and libraries were quantified with the Kapa Library Quantification kit. An Illumina HiSeq 2500 sequenced the libraries paired-end 2 x 150 bp. To increase sequence diversity, about 25-31% phiX was spiked into each library pool. On the authors' methods: The UMI-based MiGEC pipeline processed quality-filtered reads and removed over 90% of raw TCR sequences during error correction. IMGT germline references were used for alignment of VDJ genes, and clonotypes were defined by a unique CDR3 amino acid sequence together with V-J genes. Clonal expansion, Shannon diversity, and CDR3 relatedness (CalcPairwiseDistances, ClusterSamples) were evaluated with VDJtools, and phylogenetic trees were built with CLCbio workbench. Using coefficient-of-variation modelling across technical triplicates, the study counted a clone as expanded if it had at least 8 unique UMIs. TCRdb redid the processing of the public reads, applying fastp at Q25 and MiXCR, and retained in-frame beta chains. Entries are consolidated by CDR3 protein sequence, retaining the most common genes and DNA. Here the V and J calls rest on TCRdb's processing, not on the authors' analysis. The sample table shows some 66,000 distinct CDR3 sequences, and under 5% are seen once. Approximately 2.7% of the sample comes from the top ten.

From the cysteine up to the phenylalanine, the CDR3 has a length of 16 residues. Here the CDR3 DNA is all that survives: 48 bases in frame from base 1. Sequences MGHRA (CDR1) and YSYEKL (CDR2) are obtained from the germline V gene. Clipping removes 2 bases from V and 5 bases from J, with 8 as the unmatched junction base count. The data stem from a study of neurological immune-mediated disorders (dated by TCRdb to the late 2010s). Some background on the complete study: Among the roughly 35 multiple sclerosis patients, approximately 31 had relapsing-remitting MS and 3 had secondary progressive MS. Peripheral blood TCR-beta repertoires from HTLV-I-associated myelopathy (HAM/TSP) patients, multiple sclerosis patients and healthy controls were compared by UMI-based sequencing. The 95 to 120 TCR-beta libraries included longitudinal samples, technical triplicates and paired sorted CD4+ and CD8+ T-cell subsets alongside PBMC samples. The cohort was made up of 68 subjects, consisting of some 14 HAM/TSP patients, about 35 multiple sclerosis patients and roughly 20 healthy controls.

What the study reported, not specific to this receptor: No identical CDR3 amino acid sequences were found to be shared among expanded clones across subjects, suggesting that TCR-beta repertoires were private in all groups. The MS cluster showed no association with clinical or MRI features, and the authors stated that larger cohorts are needed. In a phylogenetic analysis, the repertoires of 18 out of 34 MS patients fell into a single cluster of related CDR3 sequences, pointing to a possible signature at the repertoire level. TCR clonal expansion was greatest in HAM/TSP patients and smallest in MS patients, who ranked below even healthy controls.

The sequence was collected from a man over 45 with multiple sclerosis. The sequenced sample consisted of PBMCs. This chain joins TRBV4-1 to TRBJ1-1; TRBD1 fits 10 bases in the junction. The nucleotide sequence is TGCGCCAGCAGCCAAATACTGACAGGGGGCAAAACTGAAGCTTTCTTT. This gives the protein CASSQILTGGKTEAFF.